Shown below are 16 T cell receptor beta chains from a single sample sequenced in a study of Tregs in tolerant kidney transplant recipients (dated 2019 in TCRdb). The library relied on the immunoSEQ multiplex PCR assay. The source is immuneACCESS, and TCRdb retained only in-frame sequences with V and J called. Part of the clones is not carried over; for the studies checked, unresolved V genes explain less than half of this, and the remainder is unexplained. The table for this sample lists about 33,000 clones. The ten largest clones represent about 8.1% of the sample. Interpreted using the paper, the time point label stands for: blood sample drawn before combined kidney and bone marrow transplant. The starting material was CD8+ T cells from blood, obtained before the transplant. The receptors shown here come from a human donor who received a combined kidney and bone marrow transplant.

To note about this clone: Coverage ceases 3 residues before the CDR3 finishes, and the germline J gene fills in the end. The rearrangement uses TRBV2 and TRBJ1-5; unclear D gene. CDR3 length: 14 residues. Looked up from germline, CDR1 is SNHLY and CDR2 is FYNNEI. V dropped 2 bases and J dropped 2 bases, with 7 bases sitting between them. The CDR3 here is CASSELQGNQPQHF. The sequenced CDR3 bases are TGTGCCAGCAGTGAACTGCAGGGCAATCAGCCC. The full variable domain, rest sourced from reference TRBV2 and TRBJ1-5, is EPEVTQTPSHQVTQMGQEVILRCVPISNHLYFYWYRQILGQKVEFLVSFYNNEISEKSEIFDDQFSVERPDGSNFTLKIRSTKLEDSAMYFCASSELQGNQPQHFGDGTRLSIL.

CDR3 protein: CASSFGRGQSSSEAFF. The part of the CDR3 DNA that was read is TGCGCCAGCAGCTTTGGTCGGGGACAGAGTTCGTCTGAA. This chain links TRBV5-1 with TRBJ1-1; 7 nucleotides line up with TRBD1. The CDR3 end lies 3 residues beyond the end of the read and is filled in from the germline J gene. In germline, CDR1 is SGHRS, CDR2 YFSETQ. CDR3 length: 16 residues. J lost 6 bases, V lost 2 bases, and 13 bases had no gene match.

The covered CDR3 bases are TGTGCCAGCAGCTTATGGACAGATCCTTCACCC. Amino acid sequence: CASSLWTDPSP. The entire CDR3 sequence reads CASSLWTDPSPLHF. This sequence joins TRBV5-6 and TRBJ1-6, with D perhaps TRBD1 (6 bases). The missing CDR3 end, 3 residues past where the read stops, is filled in from the germline J gene. V lost 2 bases to trimming and J lost 9 bases, with 12 bases between them. The CDR3 consists of 14 residues. In germline, CDR1 is SGHDT, CDR2 YYEEEE.

On this clone: The read finishes 3 residues shy of the CDR3 end, and the germline J gene is used to complete it. The chain uses TRBV5-1 and TRBJ2-7, with D perhaps matching TRBD1 (6 bases). Germline CDR1 reads SGHRS; CDR2 reads YFSETQ. V dropped 4 bases and J dropped 3 bases, with 11 bases sitting between them. The CDR3 has 13 amino acids. The CDR3 here is CASSRDKIYEQYF. CDR3 DNA (partial): TGCGCCAGCAGCCGGGACAAGATCTACGAG. Using reference TRBV5-1 and TRBJ2-7 for the parts outside the CDR3, the full variable domain is KAGVTQTPRYLIKTRGQQVTLSCSPISGHRSVSWYQQTPGQGLQFLFEYFSETQRNKGNFPGRFSGRQFSNSRSEMNVSTLELGDSALYLCASSRDKIYEQYFGPGTRLTVT.

By frequency, this clone is medium-sized. The read finishes 3 residues shy of the CDR3 end, and the germline J gene is used to complete it. This chain uses TRBV20-1 with TRBJ2-1, with D unresolved. Trimming shortened V by 1 base and J by 9 bases, and 7 bases separated the two germline ends. Germline CDR1 reads DFQATT; CDR2 reads SNEGSKA (reference sequence). This CDR3 is 11 amino acids long. The CDR3 is CSARVAFEQFF. The CDR3 bases that were read are TGCAGTGCTAGAGTGGCATTTGAG.

The chain's CDR3 is CASSSPTGGLDGYTF. The sequenced CDR3 bases are TGTGCCAGCAGCTCCCCGACAGGGGGTTTGGATGGC. The chain links TRBV7-9 to TRBJ1-2, with 9 bases identical to TRBD1. Read coverage stops 3 residues before the CDR3 terminus; the germline J gene supplies the remainder. The length of the CDR3 is 15 residues. V lost 4 bases and J lost 6; bases outside the gene matches: 9. Germline lookup yields CDR1 SEHNR and CDR2 FQNEAQ (reference sequence). Complete variable domain (other parts from reference TRBV7-9 and TRBJ1-2): DTGVSQNPRHKITKRGQNVTFRCDPISEHNRLYWYRQTLGQGPEFLTYFQNEAQLEKSRLLSDRFSAERPKGSFSTLEIQRTEQGDSAMYLCASSSPTGGLDGYTFGSGTRLTVV.

As for this clone: The CDR3 extends 3 residues past the end of the read, so its final part is completed from the germline J gene. The chain recombines TRBV2 with TRBJ2-7; the match to TRBD2 covers 13 bases. Germline values: CDR1 SNHLY, CDR2 FYNNEI. J was trimmed by 1 base and V by 10 bases; bases with no gene match: 1. This CDR3 contains 13 residues. CDR3 bases read: TGTGCCAAGGGACTAGCGGGGTCCTACGAG. Residues: CAKGLAGSYE. The whole CDR3 is CAKGLAGSYEQYF.

Of note for this clone: Read data end 3 residues before the CDR3 end; the end is taken from the germline J gene. The chain has TRBV7-6 and TRBJ2-1, with 8 bases lining up with TRBD2. This CDR3 has 15 residues. The germline V gene encodes CDR1 SGHVS and CDR2 FNYEAQ. Germline trimming cut 1 base from V and 4 bases from J; bases unmatched to any gene: 3. CDR3 sequence reads: CASSLEAGVYNEQFF. The DNA read from the CDR3 is TGTGCCAGCAGCTTAGAAGCGGGGGTGTACAATGAG.

In the case of this clone: The DNA ends 3 residues before the CDR3 does, and the rest of the CDR3 is filled in from the germline J gene. V gene TRBV19 combines with J gene TRBJ2-2, with TRBD1 matching 7 bases. This CDR3 comprises 16 residues. Germline trimming cut 6 bases from V and 2 bases from J; bases unmatched to any gene: 9. Germline V gives CDR1 LNHDA, CDR2 SQIVND (reference sequence). CDR3 DNA, as far as it was read: TGTGCCAGTAGGAACCTCGGGACAGTTAACACCGGGGAG. Its translation: CASRNLGTVNTGE. In full, the CDR3 is CASRNLGTVNTGELFF. Supplemented by reference TRBV19 and TRBJ2-2, the full variable domain reads DGGITQSPKYLFRKEGQNVTLSCEQNLNHDAMYWYRQDPGQGLRLIYYSQIVNDFQKGDIAEGYSVSREKKESFPLTVTSAQKNPTAFYLCASRNLGTVNTGELFFGEGSRLTVL.

About this clone itself: With the read ending 3 residues before the CDR3 end, the germline J gene is used to fill in that end. V and J are TRBV7-9 and TRBJ1-4; 9 positions agree with TRBD1. V was clipped by 4 bases and J by 8 bases; unmatched bases: 8. The germline CDR1 and CDR2 sequences are SEHNR and FQNEAQ (reference sequence). This CDR3 is 15 amino acids long. The CDR3 reads CASSSEGQGREKLFF. The CDR3 DNA, read in part, is TGTGCCAGCAGCTCTGAGGGACAGGGAAGAGAAAAA.

Comment on this clone: The CDR3 end is not reached by the read, which stops 3 residues before it; the germline J gene fills it in. V usage is TRBV18 and J usage is TRBJ2-1, with 12 bases aligning to TRBD2. Losses at the gene ends were 3 bases for V and 8 bases for J; bases not matched to a gene: 2. CDR3 length: 14 residues. From germline, CDR1 is KGHSH and CDR2 LQKENI. Partial CDR3 DNA: TGTGCCAGCTCACCCGGGACTAGCGGGTATGAG. This encodes CASSPGTSGYE. The entire CDR3 reads CASSPGTSGYEQFF. Full variable domain (rest looked up from reference TRBV18 and TRBJ2-1): NAGVMQNPRHLVRRRGQEARLRCSPMKGHSHVYWYRQLPEEGLKFMVYLQKENIIDESGMPKERFSAEFPKEGPSILRIQQVVRGDSAAYFCASSPGTSGYEQFFGPGTRLTVL.

With regard to this clone: The read halts 3 residues ahead of the CDR3 end, with the missing end drawn from the germline J gene. The chain has TRBV11-2 and TRBJ2-7, with 8 bases aligning to TRBD1. The CDR3 has 14 amino acids. V shed 4 bases, J shed 3 bases, and the junction held 5 bases outside the gene matches. Germline V lookup: CDR1 SGHAT, CDR2 FQNNGV. The CDR3 spells CASSSPGQDYEQYF. The sequenced part of the CDR3 DNA is TGTGCCAGCAGCTCTCCGGGACAGGACTACGAG.

Regarding this clone: The read ends 3 residues early relative to the CDR3; the germline J gene fills the gap. V usage is TRBV18 and J usage is TRBJ2-7; D remains unclear. There are 13 residues in the CDR3. With 3 bases removed from V and 5 bases from J, the gap between germline ends came to 11 bases. Germline V lookup: CDR1 KGHSH, CDR2 LQKENI. The CDR3 sequence: CASSPPRMDEQYF. The sequenced part of the CDR3 DNA is TGTGCCAGCTCACCCCCCAGGATGGACGAG.

On this clone: The read stops 3 residues short of the end of the CDR3; the missing end is completed from the germline J gene. The chain has TRBV2 and TRBJ1-1; D call uncertain. With 11 bases removed from V and 7 bases from J, the gap between germline ends came to 14 bases. Germline assignment: CDR1 SNHLY and CDR2 FYNNEI. CDR3 size: 11 residues. The CDR3 region is CAPSEGNEAFF. The sequenced CDR3 bases are TGTGCCCCCTCGGAGGGTAATGAA.

Concerning this clone itself: Read coverage stops 3 residues before the CDR3 terminus; the germline J gene supplies the remainder. V is TRBV5-1 and J is TRBJ1-1, with 7 bases aligning to TRBD1. In germline, CDR1 is SGHRS, CDR2 YFSETQ. With 6 bases clipped from V and 2 bases from J, the junction kept 7 bases outside the gene matches. The CDR3 contains 14 residues. The CDR3 sequence is CASNFRQGNTEAFF. The part of the CDR3 DNA that was read is TGCGCCAGCAACTTTCGACAGGGTAACACTGAA.

Remarks on this clone: The read gets to within 3 residues of the CDR3 end, and the germline J gene fills in the rest. This chain uses TRBV7-6 with TRBJ2-2; a weak D match, TRBD2 (6 bases). V was cut by 5 bases and J by 5 bases, with 15 bases left in between. Germline-derived CDR1 and CDR2 are SGHVS and FNYEAQ. This CDR3 is built from 15 residues. The CDR3 here is CASSAYGRGTGELFF. The CDR3 DNA, read in part, is TGTGCCAGCAGCGCCTACGGACGGGGGACCGGGGAG. Complete variable domain (other parts from reference TRBV7-6 and TRBJ2-2): GAGVSQSPRYKVTKRGQDVALRCDPISGHVSLYWYRQALGQGPEFLTYFNYEAQQDKSGLPNDRFSAERPEGSISTLTIQRTEQRDSAMYRCASSAYGRGTGELFFGEGSRLTVL.